This T cell receptor (beta chain) was identified in a study of CD8 T cells in ankylosing spondylitis. Study-wide results and caveats: The authors found the disease-linked clones to be CD8+ and relatively rare in peripheral blood. According to the report, clones linked to the disease were significantly enriched in matched synovial fluid samples taken from ankylosing spondylitis patients. Roughly 8 highly homologous variants made up a TCR beta motif that seemed to typify ankylosing spondylitis blood.

As regards this clonotype: Its antigen is still unknown.

The TCR beta libraries were generated through quantitative 5'-RACE incorporating molecular barcodes. Each CDR3 protein is one row after TCRdb ran MiXCR on the 5' RACE reads. The top ten hold roughly 9% of the sample, which has 250,000 to 400,000 distinct CDR3 sequences, 11% seen once. Trimming shortened V by 7 bases and J by 0 bases, and 18 bases separated the two germline ends. This CDR3 contains 16 residues. Per the germline V gene, CDR1 is SGHTA and CDR2 is FQGNSA. The sample taken for sequencing was blood, either unsorted or a sorted T cell fraction (not recorded which). This rearrangement joins TRBV7-2 to TRBJ1-2; no definite D call. This receptor was taken from a female donor with ankylosing spondylitis or in good health (not recorded which). In DNA, the CDR3 is TGTGCCAGCACCCCTAGATGGGCTGAGACTAACTATGGCTACACCTTC. Protein product: CASTPRWAETNYGYTF.